This entry concerns a single T cell receptor (beta chain). There are a few counts of this clone. Its specific antigen is unknown. Within one base of it there is no much larger clone, and no base qualities were kept. Single viable CD3+CD4+CD8-CD45RO+ cells were sorted as memory CD4+ T cells on a FACSAria II. CMV serostatus was assessed using a Roche Elecsys assay, by which serum IgG against CMV pp150, pp28, p38 and p52 was detected. After thawing, total CD4+ T cells were enriched by positive selection with CD4 magnetic microbeads. The samples came from a separate study whose specific focus was interrogating the CD4+ T cell memory repertoire. Peripheral blood mononuclear cells were isolated and cryopreserved following standard operating procedures; serum was stored at -80 °C. CD3-PerCP (BW264/56), CD4-APC (RPA-T4), CD45RO-PE (UCHT1) and CD8-Pacific Orange (3B5) antibodies were used for staining, and non-viable cells were excluded with Sytox blue.

The sample originates from a study of memory CD4+ T cells and cytomegalovirus serostatus (dated by TCRdb to the late 2010s). A note on the overall study: A total of some 33 healthy Belgian adults, of whom 9 were CMV seropositive and about 25 were CMV seronegative, were included in the cohort. To replicate a published TCR-based CMV serostatus classifier, the researchers sequenced the CD4+ memory TCRbeta repertoires of a Belgian cohort whose cytomegalovirus serostatus was known.

From a lookup of the germline V gene, CDR1 and CDR2 are LGHNA and YNFKEQ. The CDR3 goes from the cysteine to the phenylalanine over 16 residues. Just CDR3 DNA is preserved here, 48 bases in frame from base 1. Trimming leaves V shorter by 6 bases and J shorter by 4 bases, with the junction holding 7 bases beyond the gene matches. Genomic DNA was extracted from sorted cells with the Quick-DNA Microprep Kit. Amplification of TCRbeta DNA was done with the immunoSEQ hsTCRbeta kit, following the protocol from the manufacturer. An Illumina MiSeq instrument was used to sequence the TCRbeta libraries. For the original study's pipeline: After out-of-frame sequences were removed, under 2.5 million distinct TCRbeta sequences remained, averaging about 66,813 per individual. Two values were used to score each individual: the count of some 150 previously reported CMV-associated TCRbeta sequences and the total count of productive distinct TCRbeta sequences. A beta-binomial model was reimplemented in Python, and scikit-learn random forests with default parameters were trained on data from the US cohort. On the Belgian cohort, classifier performance was reported as the median AUC, along with percentile confidence intervals, across 10,000 bootstrap iterations. Held by TCRdb, this immuneACCESS table contains in-frame sequences only and omits some clones. Under half of the omission traces to an unresolved V gene where checked; the cause of the rest is unknown. V and J calls and clone size are given by that table; D and trimming were obtained from the DNA. The table for this sample lists some 58,000 clones; over 60% of them were counted only once. 0.88% of the sample is held by the ten biggest clonotypes.

Here is what the overall study found, with its caveats: Results were interpreted as suggesting that the CMV-associated TCR signature is largely present in the CD4+ memory repertoire. Only CD4+CD45RO+ memory cells were sequenced, in contrast to the original study, which included naive and memory CD4+ and CD8+ populations. The original-framework classifier achieved a median bootstrapped AUC of about 0.94 with a 95% CI of 0.76-1.00 on the Belgian cohort. Of fewer than 200 previously reported CMV-associated TCRbeta sequences, about 62 appeared in the CD4+ memory repertoires, each in one to five individuals. For CMV serostatus prediction, a median bootstrapped AUC of 0.95 was reached with the original framework, and a median bootstrapped AUC of roughly 0.89 was reached with a US-trained random forest.

The receptor chain draws on TRBV4-2 and TRBJ1-6, and 9 junctional nucleotides match TRBD1. The TCR sequence derives from an adult in good health and CMV-seronegative. Sequencing input: memory CD4+ T cells from blood. The sequenced DNA is TGTGCCAGCAGGGACAGGGGCTCCGCTTATAATTCACCCCTCCACTTT. This translates into CASRDRGSAYNSPLHF.